These 24 T cell receptor beta chains were all obtained from the same sample, sequenced in a study of T cell clonotyping in hematopoietic cell transplantation. TCRdb keeps only in-frame clones here, not all; method: immunoSEQ multiplex PCR. The sample lists about 47,000 clones, approximately 80% seen once, with roughly 4.8% in the top ten. Sample time point: recipient sample about 28 days before transplant, after cytoreduction. The sample consisted of peripheral blood mononuclear cells, taken before stem cell transplant. These receptors all stem from a man between 60 and 70 years old with myelodysplastic syndrome. Some clones in this sample may be carry-over from other donors' samples.

This clone was seen only a few times. The chain joins TRBV7-8 to TRBJ2-7, with a tentative D call TRBD1 (6 bases). This CDR3 spans 15 amino acids. V lost 5 bases and J lost 5, with 19 bases in between. Germline V gene data show CDR1 as SGHVS and CDR2 as FQNEAQ. DNA for the CDR3: TGTGCCAGCAGCATGCTACAGGGTGGGGGCAACGAGCAGTACTTC. Its translation is CASSMLQGGGNEQYF.

In this sample, this clone turned up once. The chain joins TRBV2 to TRBJ2-5; D is ambiguous. CDR1 SNHLY and CDR2 FYNNEI come from the germline V gene. V was trimmed by 5 bases and J by 4 bases, leaving 8 bases between them. The CDR3 spans 12 residues. For the CDR3, the DNA is TGTGCCAGCAGTTCACACGCAGAGACCCAGTACTTC. Protein product: CASSSHAETQYF.

V is TRBV7-8 and J is TRBJ1-2, with D maybe TRBD1 (5 bases). V gave up 5 bases and J gave up 1 base, with 17 bases separating them. Germline V CDR1 and CDR2: SGHVS, FQNEAQ. This CDR3 region has 16 residues. CDR3 DNA: TGTGCCAGCAGCCTCCTCCAGGGCCTCTTTAACTATGGCTACACCTTC. Its translation: CASSLLQGLFNYGYTF. Based on the CDR3 plus reference TRBV7-8 and TRBJ1-2, the full variable domain is GAGVSQSPRYKVAKRGQDVALRCDPISGHVSLFWYQQALGQGPEFLTYFQNEAQLDKSGLPSDRFFAERPEGSVSTLKIQRTQQEDSAVYLCASSLLQGLFNYGYTFGSGTRLTVV.

The CDR3: CASSLVGLNTEAFF. The CDR3 nucleotides are TGCGCCAGCAGCTTGGTGGGTCTGAACACTGAAGCTTTCTTT. This chain connects TRBV5-1 to TRBJ1-1; D is unclear. Trimming removed 0 bases from V and 0 bases from J, with 6 bases in between. The CDR3 sequence is 14 residues long. Germline-derived CDR1 and CDR2 are SGHRS and YFSETQ.

The chain uses TRBV30 and TRBJ1-4; the D gene is possibly TRBD1 (5 bases). The CDR3 runs to 12 residues. Looked up from germline, CDR1 is GTSNPN and CDR2 is SVGIG (reference sequence). CDR3 nucleotides: TGTGCTTGGGGACGGGACGGTGAAAAACTGTTTTTT. Translated, it gives CAWGRDGEKLFF. The complete variable domain, with remaining parts taken from reference TRBV30 and TRBJ1-4, reads SQTIHQWPATLVQPVGSPLSLECTVEGTSNPNLYWYRQAAGRGLQLLFYSVGIGQISSEVPQNLSASRPQDRQFILSSKKLLLSDSGFYLCAWGRDGEKLFFGSGTQLSVL.

Concerning this clone: This CDR3 fails to terminate in the conserved phenylalanine or tryptophan, so it likely reflects a read error. The V call is TRBV5-6, the J call TRBJ1-2; 8 positions match TRBD1. In germline, CDR1 is SGHDT, CDR2 YYEEEE. Trimming at V came to 2 bases and at J to 4 bases, leaving 1 base not matched to a gene. There are 13 residues in the CDR3. The CDR3 DNA follows: TGTGCCAGCAGCTTCCAGGGGGCCTATGGCTACACCCTC. It yields the protein CASSFQGAYGYTL.

The chain combines TRBV4-3 with TRBJ2-1; tentatively, D is TRBD1 (5 bases). The CDR3 totals 15 residues. Trimming took 4 bases from V and 6 from J, leaving 16 bases between them. CDR1 is LGHNA, CDR2 YSLEER, per germline. The CDR3 DNA follows: TGCGCCAGCAGCCTGGGGCCGACAACGGCCAATGAGCAGTTCTTC. Amino acid sequence: CASSLGPTTANEQFF.

This rearrangement joins TRBV7-9 to TRBJ1-6; 7 bases agree with TRBD1. Germline V CDR1 and CDR2: SEHNR, FQNEAQ (reference sequence). With 5 bases clipped from V and 5 bases from J, the junction kept 3 bases outside the gene matches. The CDR3 extends over 14 amino acids. The CDR3 spells CASSRDSDNSPLHF. DNA of the CDR3: TGTGCCAGCAGCCGGGACAGTGATAATTCACCCCTCCACTTT.

The chain links TRBV5-8 to TRBJ2-5; 7 bases are a match to TRBD1. This CDR3 is built from 14 residues. Germline assignment: CDR1 SGHTS and CDR2 YDEGEE. Trimming at V came to 3 bases and at J to 6 bases, leaving 8 bases not matched to a gene. The CDR3 here is CASSYLDRDQTQYF. In DNA form, the CDR3 reads TGTGCCAGCAGCTATTTAGACAGGGACCAGACCCAGTACTTC.

The J gene is TRBJ1-2, the V gene TRBV6-5; D is uncertain. Trimming took 4 bases from V and 4 from J, leaving 10 bases between them. This CDR3 comprises 13 residues. From germline, CDR1 is MNHEY and CDR2 SVGAGI. The CDR3 sequence: CASSSDGIYGYTF. Written as DNA, the CDR3 is TGTGCCAGCAGTTCGGACGGCATCTATGGCTACACCTTC.

The chain's CDR3 is CASSEVRGANYGYTF. The CDR3 coding sequence is TGTGCCAGCAGTGAAGTAAGGGGGGCTAACTATGGCTACACCTTC. V usage is TRBV6-1 and J usage is TRBJ1-2, with D possibly being TRBD1 (6 bases). CDR3 length: 15 residues. The V end lost 1 base, the J end lost 0 bases, and 9 bases lay between the germline ends. Germline loops: CDR1 MNHNS, CDR2 SASEGT.

The chain couples TRBV6-5 to TRBJ2-2; D perhaps matches TRBD1 (6 bases). Trimming pared 5 bases from V and 2 bases from J, leaving 12 bases between. Per the germline V gene, CDR1 is MNHEY and CDR2 is SVGAGI. The CDR3 is made up of 15 amino acids. The CDR3 DNA reads TGTGCCAGCAGTACACCCAGGGGAAACACCGGGGAGCTGTTTTTT. It encodes CASSTPRGNTGELFF.

The chain joins TRBV6-5 to TRBJ2-7; D is possibly TRBD2 (6 bases). The ends were cut back, 5 bases at V and 0 bases at J, with 14 bases in the middle. This CDR3 spans 15 amino acids. Germline CDR1 is MNHEY and CDR2 is SVGAGI. In DNA form, the CDR3 reads TGTGCCAGCAGTCGCGGGACCTGGGGCTCCTACGAGCAGTACTTC. This sequence encodes CASSRGTWGSYEQYF.

This rearrangement joins TRBV2 to TRBJ1-4; TRBD1 matches at 7 bases. The CDR3 extends over 15 amino acids. Germline CDR1 SNHLY, CDR2 FYNNEI. V gave up 4 bases and J gave up 2 bases; unmatched junction bases: 4. The CDR3 bases are TGTGCCAGCAGTGTAAGCAGGGGGACTAATGAAAAACTGTTTTTT. Protein: CASSVSRGTNEKLFF.

V gene TRBV9 combines with J gene TRBJ1-2, with TRBD1 identical over 7 bases. This CDR3 has 13 amino acids. The V and J ends lost 3 bases and 5 bases, in that order; junction bases with no gene match: 4. Germline CDR1 is SGDLS and CDR2 is YYNGEE. The CDR3 DNA sequence: TGTGCCAGCAGCGCGAGGACAGGATATGGCTACACCTTC. Amino acid sequence: CASSARTGYGYTF.

The CDR3 reads CAWSVGLGLRGENYEQYF. The CDR3 DNA follows: TGTGCCTGGAGTGTGGGCCTAGGGTTGAGGGGGGAAAACTACGAGCAGTACTTC. V is TRBV30 and J is TRBJ2-7, with D perhaps being TRBD1 or TRBD2 (6 bases each). Germline V gives CDR1 GTSNPN, CDR2 SVGIG (reference sequence). The CDR3 length is 18 residues. V was shortened by 0 bases and J by 3 bases, with 24 bases between the two germline ends. Full variable domain (rest looked up from reference TRBV30 and TRBJ2-7): SQTIHQWPATLVQPVGSPLSLECTVEGTSNPNLYWYRQAAGRGLQLLFYSVGIGQISSEVPQNLSASRPQDRQFILSSKKLLLSDSGFYLCAWSVGLGLRGENYEQYFGPGTRLTVT.

The chain has TRBV7-6 and TRBJ2-7; D ambiguous. CDR1 is SGHVS and CDR2 is FNYEAQ in the germline V gene. The CDR3 is 13 amino acids. Trimming stripped 5 bases from V and 3 bases from J, with 11 bases between. The chain's CDR3 is CASSPGWHYEQYF. The CDR3 DNA is TGTGCCAGCAGCCCCGGGTGGCACTACGAGCAGTACTTC.

The genes are TRBV7-2 and TRBJ2-5, with a tentative D call TRBD2 (6 bases). V was shortened by 5 bases and J by 5 bases, with 18 bases between the two germline ends. The germline CDR1 and CDR2 sequences are SGHTA and FQGNSA. The CDR3 has 15 residues. In DNA, the CDR3 is TGTGCCAGCAGCCTCAGCGGCGGGGTGGGGGAGACCCAGTACTTC. It is translated as CASSLSGGVGETQYF.

The V gene is TRBV2, the J gene TRBJ2-7; TRBD2 matches 8 bases. V lost 3 bases to trimming and J lost 3 bases; unmatched junction nucleotides: 16. CDR1 is SNHLY, CDR2 FYNNEI, per germline. The CDR3 length is 18 residues. The CDR3 DNA follows: TGTGCCAGCAGTGACGCTTCGGGGGGGAAATTCATTGGCTACGAGCAGTACTTC. It encodes CASSDASGGKFIGYEQYF.

This clone appeared once. The rearrangement joins TRBV6-6 to TRBJ1-2; TRBD1 matches at 7 bases. The CDR3 spans 14 residues. J gave up 3 bases and V 6 bases, and 7 bases lay outside the gene matches. Per the germline V gene, CDR1 is MNHNY and CDR2 is SVGAGI (reference sequence). The CDR3 loop reads CASRAGTAHYGYTF. In DNA form, the CDR3 reads TGTGCCAGCAGAGCCGGGACAGCTCACTATGGCTACACCTTC.

The rearrangement links TRBV6-5 to TRBJ1-1; D not certain. V gave up 0 bases and J gave up 6 bases, with 8 bases separating them. This CDR3 has 13 residues. Germline V CDR1 and CDR2: MNHEY, SVGAGI. This CDR3 is CASSYSIRAEAFF. CDR3 coding DNA: TGTGCCAGCAGTTACTCGATCAGAGCTGAAGCTTTCTTT.

The V and J genes are TRBV4-1 and TRBJ2-1; D call uncertain. V was pared by 6 bases and J by 5 bases, with 20 bases between. CDR1 is MGHRA, CDR2 YSYEKL, per germline. The CDR3 has 16 amino acids. The CDR3 DNA reads TGCGCCAGCAGACTCGACCCCGGGTCTACAAACAATGAGCAGTTCTTC. Residues: CASRLDPGSTNNEQFF.

CDR3 loop: CASRDRESTEAFF. CDR3 nucleotides: TGTGCCAGTAGGGACAGGGAGAGCACTGAAGCTTTCTTT. V is TRBV19 and J is TRBJ1-1; 8 bases fit TRBD1. CDR1 is LNHDA, CDR2 SQIVND, per germline (reference sequence). J gave up 4 bases and V 6 bases, and 4 bases lay outside the gene matches. The CDR3 length is 13 residues.

In this sample, this clone turned up once. In nucleotides, the CDR3 is TGTGCCTGGAGTGCCCCTCGGACAGGGGAGGCAGATACGCAGTATTTT. This translates into CAWSAPRTGEADTQYF. The rearrangement uses TRBV30 and TRBJ2-3, with 9 bases lining up with TRBD1. Germline loops: CDR1 GTSNPN, CDR2 SVGIG (reference sequence). The CDR3 has 16 residues. V dropped 1 base and J dropped 4; count of bases not matched to a gene: 9.